A single sample gave rise to the 29 T cell receptor beta chains below, sequenced in a study of cytomegalovirus exposure and HLA in healthy donors. With 60 Vbeta and 13 Jbeta primers, the PCR was carried out. Using immunoSEQ multiplex PCR, the repertoire was profiled, and TCRdb retains in-frame clones only, with some absent. This table has more than 85,000 clones, 75% to 90% appearing once. Sequenced sample: PBMCs. The receptors come from a man aged 25-45 years in good health and CMV-seropositive.

The gene calls are TRBV11-3 and TRBJ1-3; possibly TRBD1 for D (5 bases). V dropped 11 bases and J dropped 0 bases, with 17 bases sitting between them. The CDR3 sequence is 15 residues long. The V gene's germline CDR1 is SGHNT and CDR2 YENEEA. The CDR3 sequence is CASSMTAGSGNTIYF. In DNA, the CDR3 is TGTGCCTCCTCCATGACAGCGGGCTCTGGAAACACCATATATTTT.

The gene calls are TRBV2 and TRBJ1-2; D uncertain. The CDR3 sequence is 14 residues long. In germline, CDR1 is SNHLY, CDR2 FYNNEI. The V end lost 5 bases, the J end lost 1 base, and 11 bases lay between the germline ends. CDR3 sequence reads: CASSIRWLNYGYTF. CDR3 sequence (DNA): TGTGCCAGCAGTATCCGTTGGCTTAACTATGGCTACACCTTC.

V gene TRBV29-1 combines with J gene TRBJ1-6, with TRBD1 identical over 7 bases. V shed 1 base, J shed 12 bases, and the junction held 6 bases outside the gene matches. The CDR3 has 13 amino acids. CDR1 and CDR2 from the germline V gene are SQVTM and ANQGSEA. The CDR3 protein is CSVEATPGGPLHF. The CDR3 DNA is TGCAGCGTTGAAGCCACACCAGGGGGACCCCTCCACTTT. The complete variable domain, with remaining parts taken from reference TRBV29-1 and TRBJ1-6, reads SAVISQKPSRDICQRGTSLTIQCQVDSQVTMMFWYRQQPGQSLTLIATANQGSEATYESGFVIDKFPISRPNLTFSTLTVSNMSPEDSSIYLCSVEATPGGPLHFGNGTRLTVT.

This clone was detected once. This chain uses TRBV10-3 with TRBJ1-1, with 12 positions matching TRBD1. The trim removed 6 bases at V and 2 bases at J, leaving 13 bases unmatched. The CDR3 length is 18 residues. CDR1 and CDR2 (germline): ENHRY, SYGVKD. DNA for the CDR3: TGTGCCATCAGCCGATTCGTCCCGGGACAGGGGGCTAACACTGAAGCTTTCTTT. Translated, it gives CAISRFVPGQGANTEAFF.

The V and J genes are TRBV4-3 and TRBJ1-1, with D perhaps TRBD1 (6 bases). The CDR3 contains 16 residues. Trimming removed 1 base from V and 1 base from J, with 13 bases in between. Looked up from germline, CDR1 is LGHNA and CDR2 is YSLEER. CDR3 in DNA: TGCGCCAGCAGCCAAGGGGCCCAGGGGCAGAACACTGAAGCTTTCTTT. Its translation is CASSQGAQGQNTEAFF.

CDR3 nucleotides: TGCAGTGCTAGCAGTTACACTGAAGCTTTCTTT. This codes for CSASSYTEAFF. The chain carries TRBV20-1 and TRBJ1-1; no clear D. The V gene lost 3 bases and the J gene lost 3 bases, with 5 bases spanning the gap. The CDR3 contains 11 residues. Germline values: CDR1 DFQATT, CDR2 SNEGSKA (reference sequence).

This clone was recorded once. The V and J genes are TRBV9 and TRBJ1-3, with D perhaps TRBD1 (6 bases). Germline V gene data show CDR1 as SGDLS and CDR2 as YYNGEE. The CDR3 is 15 amino acids. Trimming cost V 3 bases and J 1 base, with 11 bases left between them. This CDR3 is CASSAATGSGNTIYF. For the CDR3, the DNA is TGTGCCAGCAGCGCCGCTACAGGGTCTGGAAACACCATATATTTT.

This clone has only a few counts. The V call is TRBV2, the J call TRBJ2-3; 8 bases are a match to TRBD2. The CDR3 length is 16 residues. The V segment lost 7 bases and the J segment 0 bases; nucleotides outside the gene matches: 9. Germline V gene lookup returns CDR1 SNHLY and CDR2 FYNNEI. Here the CDR3 DNA reads TGTGCCAGCACAATGTCTAGCGGGTCTAGCACAGATACGCAGTATTTT. Translation: CASTMSSGSSTDTQYF.

The V gene is TRBV5-1, the J gene TRBJ2-1, with D uncertain. This CDR3 region has 14 residues. Germline V CDR1 and CDR2: SGHRS, YFSETQ. Trimming pared 1 base from V and 12 bases from J, leaving 17 bases between. The CDR3 DNA sequence: TGCGCCAGCAGCTTGAACGCAGGTAGTTACGGGCAGTTCTTC. This gives the protein CASSLNAGSYGQFF.

The chain recombines TRBV10-3 with TRBJ2-7; 14 nucleotides match TRBD2. The CDR3 is 16 amino acids. Germline CDR1 and CDR2: ENHRY and SYGVKD. V lost 0 bases to trimming and J lost 11 bases; unmatched junction nucleotides: 9. CDR3 protein: CAISESSGTSGGTEYF. The CDR3 DNA reads as TGTGCCATCAGTGAGTCGTCCGGGACTAGCGGGGGAACCGAGTACTTC.

In this sample, this clone turned up once. The V gene is TRBV7-8, the J gene TRBJ1-3; TRBD1 aligns across 7 bases. The V segment lost 5 bases and the J segment 0 bases; nucleotides outside the gene matches: 1. The CDR3 sequence is 14 residues long. Germline assignment: CDR1 SGHVS and CDR2 FQNEAQ. For the CDR3, the DNA is TGTGCCAGCAGCAACAGGGGCTCTGGAAACACCATATATTTT. Its protein is CASSNRGSGNTIYF.

The chain is built from TRBV6-1 and TRBJ2-5; possible D gene TRBD2, 6 bases. The V and J ends lost 8 bases and 5 bases respectively, with 21 bases between them. The germline gives CDR1 MNHNS, CDR2 SASEGT. This CDR3 region has 15 residues. The CDR3 spells CASRFSPGAPETQYF. In DNA, the CDR3 is TGTGCCAGCCGTTTTTCCCCGGGAGCCCCGGAGACCCAGTACTTC.

The rearrangement joins TRBV5-1 to TRBJ2-7; a possible D gene is TRBD1 (6 bases). Germline CDR1 reads SGHRS; CDR2 reads YFSETQ. CDR3 length equals 15 residues. V was shortened by 4 bases and J by 2 bases, with 16 bases between the two germline ends. As DNA, the CDR3 is TGCGCCAGCAGCCCACTTGGACAGATCGCCTACGAGCAGTACTTC. Residues: CASSPLGQIAYEQYF.

The rearrangement uses TRBV4-2 and TRBJ2-7, with TRBD1 matching over 8 bases. Germline CDR1 reads LGHNA; CDR2 reads YNFKEQ. This CDR3 has 15 residues. V lost 5 bases and J lost 2; bases outside the gene matches: 8. This CDR3 reads CASSDRDRFAYEQYF. CDR3 coding DNA: TGTGCCAGCAGCGACCGGGACAGGTTTGCCTACGAGCAGTACTTC.

V usage is TRBV5-6 and J usage is TRBJ1-1; tentatively, D is TRBD1 (5 bases). The CDR3 sequence is 15 residues long. CDR1 and CDR2 (germline): SGHDT, YYEEEE. The ends were cut back, 4 bases at V and 2 bases at J, with 15 bases in the middle. The CDR3 is CASSRSGTANTEAFF. CDR3 bases: TGTGCCAGCAGCCGGAGCGGGACCGCCAACACTGAAGCTTTCTTT.

The gene calls are TRBV29-1 and TRBJ1-1; TRBD1 is a possible D gene (5 bases). The ends were cut back, 5 bases at V and 0 bases at J, with 10 bases in the middle. This CDR3 is built from 13 residues. CDR1 and CDR2 (germline): SQVTM, ANQGSEA. CDR3 loop: CSVMQDMNTEAFF. The CDR3 coding sequence is TGCAGCGTTATGCAGGACATGAACACTGAAGCTTTCTTT.

This chain links TRBV5-4 with TRBJ2-5, with 13 bases fitting TRBD2. With 4 bases clipped from V and 5 bases from J, the junction kept 8 bases outside the gene matches. The CDR3 spans 16 residues. The V gene's germline CDR1 is SGHNT and CDR2 YYREEE (reference sequence). CDR3 in amino acids: CASSPTSGGASETQYF. The CDR3 region has the DNA TGTGCCAGCAGCCCAACTAGCGGGGGGGCATCTGAGACCCAGTACTTC.

The chain recombines TRBV4-2 with TRBJ1-1; D is unresolved. Per the germline V gene, CDR1 is LGHNA and CDR2 is YNFKEQ. Trimming took off 8 bases at V and 3 bases at J, with 13 bases between the two ends. This CDR3 is built from 13 residues. The chain's CDR3 is CASAQPSDTEAFF. For the CDR3, the DNA is TGTGCCAGCGCACAGCCGTCGGACACTGAAGCTTTCTTT.

The chain carries TRBV6-5 and TRBJ1-2; D is uncertain. The CDR3 runs 15 residues. The ends were cut back, 0 bases at V and 3 bases at J, with 11 bases in the middle. The germline gives CDR1 MNHEY, CDR2 SVGAGI. CDR3 residues: CASSYSRLEDYGYTF. The CDR3 coding sequence is TGTGCCAGCAGTTACTCTCGTCTAGAGGACTATGGCTACACCTTC.

This clone was counted a single time. V gene TRBV6-5 combines with J gene TRBJ2-3; TRBD2 is a possible D gene (7 bases). Germline loops: CDR1 MNHEY, CDR2 SVGAGI. The CDR3 covers 16 residues. Deletions cut 0 bases from V and 1 base from J, with 11 bases between. CDR3 nucleotide sequence: TGTGCCAGCAGTTACTCGAGGGGGGGCGGCACAGATACGCAGTATTTT. Translating gives CASSYSRGGGTDTQYF.

V usage is TRBV2 and J usage is TRBJ2-7; D possibly corresponds to TRBD1 (6 bases). This CDR3 contains 15 residues. Germline loops: CDR1 SNHLY, CDR2 FYNNEI. V dropped 3 bases and J dropped 6 bases, with 18 bases sitting between them. The CDR3 region is CASSDVGTGKLEQYF. The CDR3 bases are TGTGCCAGCAGTGACGTAGGAACAGGGAAACTCGAGCAGTACTTC.

The chain employs TRBV6-1 and TRBJ1-2; tentatively, D is TRBD1 (6 bases). Germline V gene data show CDR1 as MNHNS and CDR2 as SASEGT. This CDR3 has 14 amino acids. V was shortened by 8 bases and J by 3 bases, with 16 bases between the two germline ends. CDR3 sequence: CASCRAGGDYGYTF. CDR3 DNA sequence: TGTGCCAGCTGCCGTGCGGGGGGCGACTATGGCTACACCTTC.

This clone has a handful of counts. The rearrangement uses TRBV4-2 and TRBJ2-1; the match to TRBD2 covers 10 bases. The trim removed 0 bases at V and 3 bases at J, leaving 2 bases unmatched. Germline-derived CDR1 and CDR2 are LGHNA and YNFKEQ. CDR3 length: 16 amino acids. The CDR3 loop is CASSQELAGHYNEQFF. The DNA for the CDR3 is TGTGCCAGCAGCCAAGAACTAGCGGGGCACTACAATGAGCAGTTCTTC.

This chain uses TRBV10-3 with TRBJ2-1; D possibly corresponds to TRBD2 (7 bases). Germline-derived CDR1 and CDR2 are ENHRY and SYGVKD. V lost 11 bases to trimming and J lost 4 bases, with 24 bases between them. The CDR3 runs 16 residues. This chain's CDR3 is CAGGSSGGQGYNEQFF. As DNA, the CDR3 is TGTGCCGGGGGCAGTTCGGGGGGCCAAGGGTACAATGAGCAGTTCTTC.

V gene TRBV30 combines with J gene TRBJ1-5, with D hard to call. This CDR3 has 13 amino acids. CDR1 is GTSNPN and CDR2 is SVGIG in the germline V gene (reference sequence). V was cut by 2 bases and J by 1 base, with 6 bases left in between. The CDR3 bases are TGTGCCTGGAGTCTGGAGAGCAATCAGCCCCAGCATTTT. Translation gives CAWSLESNQPQHF.

The chain carries TRBV25-1 and TRBJ2-1, with TRBD2 identical over 11 bases. The CDR3 is made up of 14 amino acids. The V segment lost 7 bases and the J segment 5 bases; nucleotides outside the gene matches: 4. From germline, CDR1 is MGHDK and CDR2 SYGVNS. The CDR3 sequence: CASNLAGGHNEQFF. The CDR3 DNA is TGTGCCAGCAACCTAGCGGGGGGCCACAATGAGCAGTTCTTC.

This chain links TRBV28 with TRBJ1-5; a weak D match, TRBD1 (6 bases). Trimming removed 7 bases at V and 2 bases at J, with 12 bases between. CDR1 and CDR2 (germline): MDHEN, SYDVKM. This CDR3 contains 14 residues. The CDR3 DNA sequence: TGTGCCAGCACCCAGGGGATGGGCAATCAGCCCCAGCATTTT. Amino acid sequence: CASTQGMGNQPQHF.

CDR3 residues: CASSLEAGGGYTF. The DNA for the CDR3 is TGTGCCAGCAGCTTAGAGGCGGGGGGCGGCTACACCTTC. The chain employs TRBV7-9 and TRBJ1-2, with TRBD1 as a possible D gene (6 bases). V lost 1 base and J lost 8, with 11 bases in between. This CDR3 region has 13 residues. CDR1 and CDR2 (germline): SEHNR, FQNEAQ (reference sequence). Full variable domain (outside the CDR3, taken from reference TRBV7-9 and TRBJ1-2): DTGVSQNPRHKITKRGQNVTFRCDPISEHNRLYWYRQTLGQGPEFLTYFQNEAQLEKSRLLSDRFSAERPKGSFSTLEIQRTEQGDSAMYLCASSLEAGGGYTFGSGTRLTVV.

The chain has TRBV18 and TRBJ1-5, with D hard to call. Trimming took off 2 bases at V and 5 bases at J, with 7 bases between the two ends. Germline lookup yields CDR1 KGHSH and CDR2 LQKENI. The CDR3 is 13 amino acids. DNA for the CDR3: TGTGCCAGCTCACCAACAGAAGATCAGCCCCAGCATTTT. Its translation: CASSPTEDQPQHF.